The 32 T cell receptor beta chains reported below all come from one sample, sequenced in a study of blood T cell repertoires in COVID-19. The protocol was immunoSEQ multiplex PCR, while the TCRdb copy is restricted to in-frame clones and leaves out a portion. The table lists 450,000 to 500,000 clones, approximately 91% of them singletons, with more than 7.5% in the top ten. The sequenced material came from PBMCs or T cells enriched from blood (not recorded which). Receptor source: a woman aged 55-70 years who had recovered from COVID-19.

The chain links TRBV7-8 to TRBJ1-2; a weak D match, TRBD1 (5 bases). Looked up from germline, CDR1 is SGHVS and CDR2 is FQNEAQ. The CDR3 contains 15 residues. Deletions cut 1 base from V and 5 bases from J, with 14 bases between. The CDR3 nucleotides read TGTGCCAGCAGCTTAGTAGGGACTGACCAATATGGCTACACCTTC. Its protein is CASSLVGTDQYGYTF.

This rearrangement joins TRBV11-2 to TRBJ1-1, with 7 bases that match TRBD1. CDR1 SGHAT and CDR2 FQNNGV come from the germline V gene. There are 13 residues in the CDR3. V lost 3 bases to trimming and J lost 10 bases; unmatched junction nucleotides: 8. The CDR3 spells CASSLGQSGGAFF. DNA for the CDR3: TGTGCCAGCAGCTTGGGACAGTCAGGTGGAGCTTTCTTT.

The rearrangement links TRBV11-2 to TRBJ2-7; D is perhaps TRBD1 (5 bases). Looked up from germline, CDR1 is SGHAT and CDR2 is FQNNGV. V was clipped by 1 base and J by 0 bases, with 10 bases between them. This CDR3 comprises 15 residues. The CDR3 is CASSLAQVSSYEQYV. As DNA, the CDR3 is TGTGCCAGCAGCTTAGCACAGGTCAGCTCCTACGAGCAGTACGTC.

The V call is TRBV18, the J call TRBJ1-6, with D unclear. Germline loops: CDR1 KGHSH, CDR2 LQKENI. The V end was cut by 3 bases, the J end by 10 bases, with 16 bases between. The CDR3 is 15 amino acids. The CDR3 region has the DNA TGTGCCAGCTCACCCCGGGGTGGGCAACAATCACCCCTCCACTTT. It translates to CASSPRGGQQSPLHF.

This clone was counted once. The V gene is TRBV27, the J gene TRBJ1-3; 8 positions match TRBD1. Unmatched junction bases numbered 3, after V lost 6 bases and J lost 2 bases. The CDR3 consists of 14 residues. The germline gives CDR1 MNHEY, CDR2 SMNVEV (reference sequence). The CDR3 loop reads CASSPGGPGNTIYF. The CDR3 coding sequence is TGTGCCAGCAGCCCAGGGGGCCCTGGAAACACCATATATTTT.

V is TRBV11-2 and J is TRBJ1-6; the D is unclear. V lost 5 bases to trimming and J lost 7 bases, with 9 bases between them. Germline V gene sequence: CDR1 SGHAT, CDR2 FQNNGV. The CDR3 has 13 amino acids. As DNA, the CDR3 is TGTGCCAGCAGCGCAAACGGGAATTCACCCCTCCACTTT. Amino acid sequence: CASSANGNSPLHF. Together with reference TRBV11-2 and TRBJ1-6, the CDR3 gives the full variable domain: EAGVAQSPRYKIIEKRQSVAFWCNPISGHATLYWYQQILGQGPKLLIQFQNNGVVDDSQLPKDRFSAERLKGVDSTLKIQPAKLEDSAVYLCASSANGNSPLHFGNGTRLTVT.

The chain carries TRBV6-1 and TRBJ1-2; D gene unclear. The germline gives CDR1 MNHNS, CDR2 SASEGT. V lost 1 base, J lost 10 bases, and 10 bases lay in between. There are 12 residues in the CDR3. CDR3 residues: CASSEGRASYTF. The CDR3 coding sequence is TGTGCCAGCAGTGAAGGGAGAGCCTCCTACACCTTC.

This rearrangement joins TRBV7-2 to TRBJ2-1; D gene ambiguous. Germline V lookup: CDR1 SGHTA, CDR2 FQGNSA. Trimming cost V 2 bases and J 10 bases, with 9 bases left between them. CDR3 length: 12 amino acids. The CDR3 bases are TGTGCCAGCAGCTTAACTACGAACGAGCAGTTCTTC. This codes for CASSLTTNEQFF. Complete variable domain (other parts from reference TRBV7-2 and TRBJ2-1): GAGVSQSPSNKVTEKGKDVELRCDPISGHTALYWYRQSLGQGLEFLIYFQGNSAPDKSGLPSDRFSAERTGGSVSTLTIQRTQQEDSAVYLCASSLTTNEQFFGPGTRLTVL.

The chain is built from TRBV21-1 and TRBJ2-5; TRBD2, as called in the table, went unchecked against the DNA. TRBV21-1 is a pseudogene. The length of the CDR3 is 16 residues. The CDR3 spells CASSKGGTSGVKTQYF. DNA of the CDR3: TGTGCCAGCAGCAAAGGTGGGACTAGCGGGGTCAAGACCCAGTACTTC.

CDR3 sequence reads: CATGQGVPETQYF. Written as DNA, the CDR3 is TGTGCCACCGGACAGGGAGTTCCAGAGACCCAGTACTTC. The V and J genes are TRBV24-1 and TRBJ2-5, with 8 bases matching TRBD1. The CDR3 has 13 residues. V lost 9 bases and J lost 4; bases outside the gene matches: 6. Germline V gene lookup returns CDR1 KGHDR and CDR2 SFDVKD.

In its sample, this clone was seen a few times. The J gene is TRBJ1-6, the V gene TRBV19; 9 bases match TRBD1. V shed 5 bases and J 10 bases; nucleotides not matched to a gene: 6. The germline gives CDR1 LNHDA, CDR2 SQIVND (reference sequence). The CDR3 has 14 amino acids. CDR3: CASSFTGGRSPLHF. The CDR3 region has the DNA TGTGCCAGTAGTTTCACAGGGGGCCGGTCACCCCTCCACTTT.

V usage is TRBV9 and J usage is TRBJ1-3, with D hard to call. Trimming took 2 bases from V and 0 from J, leaving 9 bases between them. The CDR3 runs 15 residues. Germline CDR1 and CDR2: SGDLS and YYNGEE. This CDR3 is CASSVGDFSGNTIYF. The CDR3 region has the DNA TGTGCCAGCAGCGTTGGAGATTTCTCTGGAAACACCATATATTTT.

The V call is TRBV6-5, the J call TRBJ1-1; TRBD1 aligns across 11 bases. V gave up 5 bases and J gave up 5 bases; unmatched junction bases: 4. Per germline, CDR1 MNHEY and CDR2 SVGAGI. The CDR3 is 14 residues long. The DNA for the CDR3 is TGTGCCAGCAGTACCGGACAGGGGGCAACTGAAGCTTTCTTT. Encoded protein: CASSTGQGATEAFF.

This rearrangement joins TRBV13 to TRBJ2-7; D is unresolved. Looked up from germline, CDR1 is PRHDT and CDR2 is FYEKMQ (reference sequence). This CDR3 is built from 14 residues. Trimming cost V 0 bases and J 2 bases, with 8 bases left between them. CDR3 region: CASSLGNGAYEQYF. CDR3 DNA: TGTGCCAGCAGCTTAGGCAACGGTGCCTACGAGCAGTACTTC.

The V gene is TRBV7-2, the J gene TRBJ1-1; perhaps TRBD1 as D (5 bases). Germline loops: CDR1 SGHTA, CDR2 FQGNSA. The CDR3 has 13 residues. V was clipped by 5 bases and J by 6 bases, with 13 bases between them. The CDR3 DNA follows: TGTGCCAGCAGCCCCACCCCGACAGCTGAAGCTTTCTTT. This encodes CASSPTPTAEAFF. The full variable domain, its missing parts supplied by reference TRBV7-2 and TRBJ1-1, is GAGVSQSPSNKVTEKGKDVELRCDPISGHTALYWYRQSLGQGLEFLIYFQGNSAPDKSGLPSDRFSAERTGGSVSTLTIQRTQQEDSAVYLCASSPTPTAEAFFGQGTRLTVV.

The rearrangement links TRBV2 to TRBJ2-1; possible D gene TRBD2, 5 bases. The germline V gene has CDR1 SNHLY and CDR2 FYNNEI. Deletions cut 7 bases from V and 1 base from J, with 11 bases between. The CDR3 is made up of 14 amino acids. The CDR3 sequence: CASIPGISYNEQFF. The DNA of the CDR3 is TGTGCCAGCATTCCCGGGATTTCCTACAATGAGCAGTTCTTC.

CDR3 amino acids: CASSLLADYGYTF. The CDR3 bases are TGCGCCAGCAGCTTGCTGGCGGATTATGGCTACACCTTC. This sequence joins TRBV5-1 and TRBJ1-2, with D hard to call. The CDR3 consists of 13 residues. Germline assignment: CDR1 SGHRS and CDR2 YFSETQ. With 1 base removed from V and 5 bases from J, the gap between germline ends came to 9 bases.

This clone was seen only once. This sequence joins TRBV5-1 and TRBJ1-2, with 7 nucleotides matching TRBD1. The ends lost 10 bases at V and 1 base at J; junction bases unmatched: 22. The CDR3 has 18 amino acids. The germline gives CDR1 SGHRS, CDR2 YFSETQ. DNA for the CDR3: TGCGCCTCTAGCTCCCAGCCCTTTCTGGGACAGTTTAACTATGGCTACACCTTC. Encoded protein: CASSSQPFLGQFNYGYTF.

V gene TRBV5-4 combines with J gene TRBJ2-1, with D uncertain. CDR3 length: 17 residues. Per the germline V gene, CDR1 is SGHNT and CDR2 is YYREEE (reference sequence). With 1 base removed from V and 3 bases from J, the gap between germline ends came to 17 bases. The CDR3 region is CASSLFQDPPYYNEQFF. CDR3 nucleotide sequence: TGTGCCAGCAGCTTGTTTCAGGATCCGCCATACTACAATGAGCAGTTCTTC.

The chain has TRBV2 and TRBJ2-7, with 10 bases lining up with TRBD2. Germline CDR1 is SNHLY and CDR2 is FYNNEI. This CDR3 has 13 residues. Trimming cost V 5 bases and J 2 bases; bases outside gene matches: 0. The CDR3 region has the DNA TGTGCCAGCAGTAGCGGGGGGGCCTACGAGCAGTACTTC. This codes for CASSSGGAYEQYF.

The chain uses TRBV6-5 and TRBJ1-2; tentative D call: TRBD1 (6 bases). The V and J ends lost 0 bases and 8 bases respectively, with 19 bases between them. CDR1 is MNHEY, CDR2 SVGAGI, per germline. The CDR3 has 16 residues. The CDR3 region has the DNA TGTGCCAGCAGTTACTCGGGGGGGCAGCCCGCTAAAGGCTACACCTTC. Its translation is CASSYSGGQPAKGYTF.

V and J are TRBV20-1 and TRBJ1-1; D call uncertain. V was shortened by 3 bases and J by 3 bases, with 8 bases between the two germline ends. CDR3 length: 12 amino acids. Per germline, CDR1 DFQATT and CDR2 SNEGSKA (reference sequence). CDR3: CSASIRDTEAFF. The CDR3, as DNA: TGCAGTGCTAGTATCCGGGACACTGAAGCTTTCTTT.

The V gene is TRBV19, the J gene TRBJ1-2; a possible D gene is TRBD1 (6 bases). The CDR3 loop spans 15 amino acids. Deletions cut 3 bases from V and 4 bases from J, with 15 bases between. CDR1 and CDR2 (germline): LNHDA, SQIVND (reference sequence). CDR3 sequence: CASSIQDRRGYGYTF. CDR3 DNA: TGTGCCAGTAGTATTCAGGACAGAAGAGGCTATGGCTACACCTTC.

This clone was observed a handful of times. This chain connects TRBV27 to TRBJ1-1, with a tentative D call TRBD1 (5 bases). CDR1 is MNHEY, CDR2 SMNVEV, per germline (reference sequence). V lost 7 bases and J lost 3, with 12 bases in between. The CDR3 is 13 residues long. The CDR3 here is CASIGEGYTEAFF. The CDR3 DNA sequence: TGTGCCAGCATTGGGGAGGGGTACACTGAAGCTTTCTTT.

The chain recombines TRBV5-1 with TRBJ2-7; 11 nucleotides line up with TRBD2. The trim removed 4 bases at V and 2 bases at J, leaving 5 bases unmatched. Germline CDR1 and CDR2: SGHRS and YFSETQ. The length of the CDR3 is 15 residues. The CDR3 is CASSKTSGRAYEQYF. CDR3 nucleotides: TGCGCCAGCAGCAAAACTAGCGGGAGAGCCTACGAGCAGTACTTC.

V usage is TRBV27 and J usage is TRBJ1-5; D call uncertain. The ends were cut back, 1 base at V and 6 bases at J, with 13 bases in the middle. The V gene's germline CDR1 is MNHEY and CDR2 SMNVEV (reference sequence). The CDR3 consists of 15 residues. This CDR3 is CASSLFPARSQPQHF. CDR3 nucleotides: TGTGCCAGCAGTTTATTCCCCGCCCGCAGTCAGCCCCAGCATTTT.

This chain uses TRBV18 with TRBJ1-2, with 8 bases identical to TRBD1. The CDR3 runs to 14 residues. CDR1 and CDR2 (germline): KGHSH, LQKENI. V shed 2 bases and J 7 bases; nucleotides not matched to a gene: 6. CDR3 region: CASSPDSGGFGYTF. In DNA, the CDR3 is TGTGCCAGCTCACCAGATTCAGGGGGCTTTGGCTACACCTTC.

The chain employs TRBV6-1 and TRBJ2-7; D gene uncertain. Trimming stripped 0 bases from V and 6 bases from J, with 9 bases between. The length of the CDR3 is 13 residues. CDR1 is MNHNS and CDR2 is SASEGT in the germline V gene. The CDR3 spells CASSEANRGEQYV. The CDR3 DNA follows: TGTGCCAGCAGTGAAGCGAATAGAGGCGAGCAGTACGTC.

J is TRBJ1-2 and V is TRBV6-5; tentative D call: TRBD1 (6 bases). Deletions cut 7 bases from V and 4 bases from J, with 16 bases between. Germline CDR1 MNHEY, CDR2 SVGAGI. The CDR3 consists of 14 residues. For the CDR3, the DNA is TGTGCCAGCACGATACCTACAGGGATCTATGGCTACACCTTC. Translating gives CASTIPTGIYGYTF.

The rearrangement uses TRBV28 and TRBJ1-5, with D possibly matching TRBD1 (5 bases). The CDR3 is made up of 14 amino acids. Looked up from germline, CDR1 is MDHEN and CDR2 is SYDVKM. The V and J ends lost 10 bases and 6 bases respectively, with 19 bases between them. The CDR3 bases are TGTGCCACTTCCACGGGGGGTCTCGGTCAGCCCCAGCATTTT. This codes for CATSTGGLGQPQHF. The whole variable domain, filled in from reference TRBV28 and TRBJ1-5, reads DVKVTQSSRYLVKRTGEKVFLECVQDMDHENMFWYRQDPGLGLRLIYFSYDVKMKEKGDIPEGYSVSREKKERFSLILESASTNQTSMYLCATSTGGLGQPQHFGDGTRLSIL.

The chain employs TRBV7-2 and TRBJ2-2; maybe TRBD1 (6 bases). Germline CDR1 reads SGHTA; CDR2 reads FQGNSA. Trimming removed 2 bases at V and 6 bases at J, with 10 bases between. This CDR3 region has 14 residues. CDR3 in DNA: TGTGCCAGCAGCTTACCTGGACAGTCCGGGGAGCTGTTTTTT. Translating it yields CASSLPGQSGELFF. The full variable domain, in which reference TRBV7-2 and TRBJ2-2 provide the parts outside the CDR3, is GAGVSQSPSNKVTEKGKDVELRCDPISGHTALYWYRQSLGQGLEFLIYFQGNSAPDKSGLPSDRFSAERTGGSVSTLTIQRTQQEDSAVYLCASSLPGQSGELFFGEGSRLTVL.

As to this clone: The same CDR3 arises from other DNA sequences in this sample as well. The chain joins TRBV3-1 (or the pseudogene TRBV3-2) to TRBJ1-2, with no clear D. Per the germline V gene, CDR1 is LGHDT and CDR2 is YNNKEL (reference sequence). The CDR3 contains 12 residues. The V gene lost 6 bases and the J gene lost 4 bases, with 9 bases spanning the gap. CDR3 residues: CASSRDIYGYTF. DNA for the CDR3: TGTGCCAGCAGTCGGGATATCTATGGCTACACCTTC.